These 26 T cell receptor beta chains share one sample of origin, sequenced in a study of T-cell reconstitution after alpha-beta-depleted transplantation in children. Unique molecular identifiers were incorporated when the TCRbeta library was constructed. A single record per CDR3 protein comes from TCRdb applying MiXCR to the PCR reads. The table includes about 540,000 distinct CDR3 sequences, about 16% detected once. The starting material was PBMCs from the stem cell graft donor, obtained from the stem cell graft. These receptors came from a human donor who donated a stem cell graft to a child with acute lymphoblastic leukemia.

This clonotype was recorded a few times. This sequence joins TRBV5-1 and TRBJ2-1, with D tentatively TRBD2 (6 bases). CDR1 and CDR2 from the germline V gene are SGHRS and YFSETQ. The CDR3 extends over 13 amino acids. Deletions cut 2 bases from V and 9 bases from J, with 12 bases between. CDR3 sequence: CASSLPGDGEQFF. CDR3 coding DNA: TGCGCCAGCAGCTTACCGGGGGACGGTGAGCAGTTCTTC.

This clonotype showed up just a few times. The chain joins TRBV7-9 to TRBJ2-5; D ambiguous. V dropped 2 bases and J dropped 7 bases, with 11 bases sitting between them. Germline loops: CDR1 SEHNR, CDR2 FQNEAQ (reference sequence). The CDR3 is made up of 13 amino acids. CDR3 amino acids: CASSLSEEGTQYF. CDR3 coding DNA: TGTGCCAGCAGCTTATCTGAGGAAGGGACCCAGTACTTC.

The chain links TRBV19 to TRBJ2-7; tentatively, D is TRBD2 (6 bases). Trimming took off 5 bases at V and 5 bases at J, with 16 bases between the two ends. CDR1 and CDR2 from the germline V gene are LNHDA and SQIVND (reference sequence). There are 14 residues in the CDR3. The CDR3 loop reads CASSPTTSINEQYF. The CDR3 DNA reads as TGTGCCAGTAGTCCGACGACTAGTATAAACGAGCAGTACTTC.

The V and J genes are TRBV9 and TRBJ2-2; TRBD1 matches at 7 bases. CDR1 SGDLS and CDR2 YYNGEE come from the germline V gene. The CDR3 spans 15 residues. V shed 2 bases, J shed 8 bases, and the junction held 9 bases outside the gene matches. In nucleotides, the CDR3 is TGTGCCAGCAGCGTCAGGGACAGCTTCTTTGGGGAGCTGTTTTTT. Encoded protein: CASSVRDSFFGELFF.

This clonotype turned up a few times. The chain has TRBV3-1 and TRBJ1-3; 9 nucleotides line up with TRBD1. Trimming removed 0 bases from V and 4 bases from J; junction bases left unmatched: 4. The CDR3 is 16 residues long. Germline V CDR1 and CDR2: LGHDT, YNNKEL (reference sequence). DNA of the CDR3: TGTGCCAGCAGCCAAGATTGGGACAGGGTCGGAAACACCATATATTTT. Encoded protein: CASSQDWDRVGNTIYF.

This chain links TRBV7-9 with TRBJ2-3; 8 bases match TRBD2. Per germline, CDR1 SEHNR and CDR2 FQNEAQ (reference sequence). Trimming cost V 3 bases and J 6 bases; bases outside gene matches: 11. The CDR3 extends over 16 amino acids. CDR3 bases: TGTGCCAGCAGCTTCCAGTTTAGCGGGAACGGGGATACGCAGTATTTT. The encoded protein is CASSFQFSGNGDTQYF.

The chain carries TRBV7-6 and TRBJ2-7, with 10 nucleotides matching TRBD1. V trimming: 5 bases; J trimming: 7 bases; junction bases outside the gene matches: 20. The germline gives CDR1 SGHVS, CDR2 FNYEAQ. The CDR3 runs 18 residues. The CDR3 DNA reads as TGTGCCAGCAGCCCTCGGGACAGGGGTACGGTGACCTCGTGGGAGCAGTACTTC. Translation gives CASSPRDRGTVTSWEQYF.

This clonotype occurred a few times. This rearrangement joins TRBV20-1 to TRBJ2-7; 11 bases fit TRBD2. Per the germline V gene, CDR1 is DFQATT and CDR2 is SNEGSKA (reference sequence). V shed 4 bases and J 7 bases; nucleotides not matched to a gene: 9. The CDR3 has 14 amino acids. The CDR3: CSAISGRAGSEQYF. The CDR3 DNA reads as TGCAGTGCTATTAGCGGGAGGGCCGGTAGTGAGCAGTACTTC.

Only a few counts were recorded for this clonotype. V is TRBV7-8 and J is TRBJ2-7; D possibly corresponds to TRBD2 (5 bases). This CDR3 has 15 amino acids. Germline V gene data show CDR1 as SGHVS and CDR2 as FQNEAQ. Between the trimmed V and J ends, which lost 1 base and 3 bases, there was a span of 13 bases. CDR3 DNA: TGTGCCAGCAGCTTAGAAAGTAGGACTGGCTACGAGCAGTACTTC. Amino acid sequence: CASSLESRTGYEQYF.

The rearrangement links TRBV10-3 to TRBJ2-1; maybe TRBD2 (5 bases). The germline V gene has CDR1 ENHRY and CDR2 SYGVKD. This CDR3 is 16 amino acids long. Trimming removed 0 bases from V and 3 bases from J, with 12 bases in between. CDR3 bases: TGTGCCATCAGTGAGTCGACCAGCGGAAACTACAATGAGCAGTTCTTC. This gives the protein CAISESTSGNYNEQFF.

The V and J genes are TRBV20-1 and TRBJ1-3, with a possible D match to TRBD1 (6 bases). CDR3 length: 14 amino acids. V was pared by 2 bases and J by 4 bases, with 12 bases between. Germline V gene lookup returns CDR1 DFQATT and CDR2 SNEGSKA (reference sequence). The DNA for the CDR3 is TGCAGTGCTAGACCAGGGGTGTTAGGAAACACCATATATTTT. This translates into CSARPGVLGNTIYF.

The chain combines TRBV6-5 with TRBJ2-7; D unresolved. With 0 bases removed from V and 9 bases from J, the gap between germline ends came to 18 bases. Germline loops: CDR1 MNHEY, CDR2 SVGAGI. This CDR3 has 15 residues. The CDR3 region has the DNA TGTGCCAGCAGTTACTCGATATCGGCTCACTCGGGGCAGTACTTC. Translating gives CASSYSISAHSGQYF.

The chain employs TRBV7-9 and TRBJ2-1; D remains unclear. The CDR3 sequence is 12 residues long. The germline gives CDR1 SEHNR, CDR2 FQNEAQ (reference sequence). V shed 6 bases and J shed 7 bases, with 10 bases lying between them. The CDR3 sequence is CASRLFGNEQFF. The CDR3 bases are TGTGCCAGCAGACTTTTCGGGAATGAGCAGTTCTTC.

This rearrangement joins TRBV7-9 to TRBJ2-2, with D possibly TRBD2 on 7 matching bases. The germline gives CDR1 SEHNR, CDR2 FQNEAQ (reference sequence). This CDR3 comprises 13 residues. V lost 5 bases and J lost 7, with 11 bases in between. The CDR3 sequence: CASSQGTIGELFF. In nucleotides, the CDR3 is TGTGCCAGCAGCCAGGGGACTATCGGGGAGCTGTTTTTT.

This clonotype was seen a handful of times. The chain recombines TRBV5-1 with TRBJ2-2, with 7 bases lining up with TRBD2. There are 17 residues in the CDR3. J was trimmed by 6 bases and V by 1 base; bases with no gene match: 12. CDR1 and CDR2 from the germline V gene are SGHRS and YFSETQ. As DNA, the CDR3 is TGCGCCAGCAGCTTGAGGGAGGGCCAGGTTCTTGCCGGGGAGCTGTTTTTT. Protein product: CASSLREGQVLAGELFF.

This clonotype was seen a few times. The chain links TRBV27 to TRBJ1-4; 7 bases fit TRBD1. The V and J ends lost 8 bases and 0 bases, in that order; junction bases with no gene match: 3. Looked up from germline, CDR1 is MNHEY and CDR2 is SMNVEV (reference sequence). There are 14 residues in the CDR3. CDR3: CASSGTATNEKLFF. In DNA, the CDR3 is TGTGCCAGCTCCGGGACAGCAACTAATGAAAAACTGTTTTTT.

This clonotype has only a few counts. The rearrangement uses TRBV27 and TRBJ1-2; D is possibly TRBD1 (6 bases). CDR3 length equals 15 residues. CDR1 is MNHEY and CDR2 is SMNVEV in the germline V gene (reference sequence). V was cut by 6 bases and J by 4 bases, with 18 bases left in between. The DNA for the CDR3 is TGTGCCAGCAGCCCCATCGCCAGGGGAAGCTATGGCTACACCTTC. Residues: CASSPIARGSYGYTF.

The genes are TRBV20-1 and TRBJ2-7; no clear D gene. CDR1 is DFQATT and CDR2 is SNEGSKA in the germline V gene (reference sequence). This CDR3 is 12 amino acids long. V dropped 0 bases and J dropped 6 bases, with 9 bases sitting between them. The CDR3 is CSARDEGREQYF. In DNA, the CDR3 is TGCAGTGCTAGAGATGAAGGGCGCGAGCAGTACTTC.

This clonotype was observed at least ten times. The V call is TRBV5-5, the J call TRBJ1-2; 7 nucleotides agree with TRBD1. This CDR3 is built from 15 residues. J was trimmed by 4 bases and V by 3 bases; bases with no gene match: 9. Germline lookup yields CDR1 SGHKS and CDR2 YYEKEE (reference sequence). The CDR3 region is CASSWGTEAPYGYTF. CDR3 nucleotides: TGTGCCAGCAGCTGGGGGACAGAGGCACCCTATGGCTACACCTTC.

Notes on this clonotype: The junction and the germline gene differ at one end; a read error may be behind it. This chain joins TRBV20-1 and TRBJ2-4; D is possibly TRBD2 (5 bases). The CDR3 totals 19 residues. Per the germline V gene, CDR1 is DFQATT and CDR2 is SNEGSKA (reference sequence). CDR3 DNA sequence: TGCAGTGCTAGAGATGTCAGGAGAGCAGCCTCCCTAGCCAAAAGCATTCAGTACTTC. Its protein product is CSARDVRRAASLAKSIQYF.

This clonotype was observed a few times. The chain couples TRBV15 to TRBJ2-2; D possibly uses TRBD1 or TRBD2 (6 bases each). In germline, CDR1 is LNHNV, CDR2 YYDKDF (reference sequence). The V end lost 5 bases, the J end lost 1 base, and 14 bases lay between the germline ends. The CDR3 is made up of 16 amino acids. The CDR3 is CATSVGGGWNTGELFF. In DNA form, the CDR3 reads TGTGCCACCAGCGTAGGAGGGGGTTGGAACACCGGGGAGCTGTTTTTT.

The chain links TRBV3-1 to TRBJ2-1; TRBD2 might be the D (5 bases). The CDR3 contains 17 residues. With 10 bases removed from V and 7 bases from J, the gap between germline ends came to 29 bases. CDR1 and CDR2 (germline): LGHDT, YNNKEL (reference sequence). The CDR3 coding sequence is TGTGCCACCACCCAACTCTACGGGCTAGCTACGCGAAATGAGCAGTTCTTC. Its translation is CATTQLYGLATRNEQFF.

This clonotype was counted ten times or more. V gene TRBV5-1 combines with J gene TRBJ2-7; TRBD1 aligns across 7 bases. V lost 3 bases to trimming and J lost 2 bases; unmatched junction nucleotides: 2. CDR1 is SGHRS, CDR2 YFSETQ, per germline. The CDR3 contains 13 residues. CDR3 loop: CASSSDRTYEQYF. The CDR3 DNA follows: TGCGCCAGCAGCTCGGACAGGACCTACGAGCAGTACTTC.

This clonotype has just a few counts. The rearrangement uses TRBV18 and TRBJ1-1, with a tentative D call TRBD1 (6 bases). This CDR3 region has 15 residues. V lost 6 bases and J 0 bases, leaving 14 bases between the germline ends. Germline V gene sequence: CDR1 KGHSH, CDR2 LQKENI. DNA for the CDR3: TGTGCCAGCTCCGGGGGGGCCGCCATGAACACTGAAGCTTTCTTT. This encodes CASSGGAAMNTEAFF.

This rearrangement joins TRBV7-2 to TRBJ2-1; the match to TRBD2 covers 10 bases. The germline CDR1 and CDR2 sequences are SGHTA and FQGNSA. The CDR3 runs 16 residues. Trimming removed 4 bases from V and 9 bases from J; junction bases left unmatched: 12. In DNA form, the CDR3 reads TGTGCCAGCAGCTCCTTGCCAGCGGGAGGGCCGAGTGAGCAGTTCTTC. It encodes CASSSLPAGGPSEQFF. The whole variable domain, remainder taken from reference TRBV7-2 and TRBJ2-1, is GAGVSQSPSNKVTEKGKDVELRCDPISGHTALYWYRQSLGQGLEFLIYFQGNSAPDKSGLPSDRFSAERTGGSVSTLTIQRTQQEDSAVYLCASSSLPAGGPSEQFFGPGTRLTVL.

In its sample, this clonotype was seen a few times. This rearrangement joins TRBV2 to TRBJ1-2, with D possibly being TRBD1 (6 bases). CDR3 length: 13 residues. Germline V gene data show CDR1 as SNHLY and CDR2 as FYNNEI. V was pared by 7 bases and J by 5 bases, with 14 bases between. The CDR3 sequence is CASTIRGGYGYTF. CDR3 nucleotide sequence: TGTGCCAGCACTATCAGGGGAGGGTATGGCTACACCTTC.